This record looks at one TCR beta chain sequence and its context. The data derive from a study of shared clonotypes between healthy human individuals. This CDR3 has 14 amino acids. The J segment lost 4 bases and the V segment lost 4 bases, leaving 5 bases of the junction unmatched. Germline loops: CDR1 MNHNS, CDR2 SASEGT. Assay: immunoSEQ multiplex PCR; the TCRdb copy retains only in-frame clones and omits some. The sample has around 2.3 million clones, approximately 94% seen once. Material: naive CD4+ T cells sorted from blood. Subset given: CD45RA+ positively selected. This chain connects TRBV6-1 to TRBJ2-5, with 8 bases matching TRBD1. The clonotype was recovered from a man between 18 and 29 years old in good health. CDR3 DNA: TGTGCCAGCAGTGTCCAGGGGGCTGGAGAGACCCAGTACTTC. Translated: CASSVQGAGETQYF.